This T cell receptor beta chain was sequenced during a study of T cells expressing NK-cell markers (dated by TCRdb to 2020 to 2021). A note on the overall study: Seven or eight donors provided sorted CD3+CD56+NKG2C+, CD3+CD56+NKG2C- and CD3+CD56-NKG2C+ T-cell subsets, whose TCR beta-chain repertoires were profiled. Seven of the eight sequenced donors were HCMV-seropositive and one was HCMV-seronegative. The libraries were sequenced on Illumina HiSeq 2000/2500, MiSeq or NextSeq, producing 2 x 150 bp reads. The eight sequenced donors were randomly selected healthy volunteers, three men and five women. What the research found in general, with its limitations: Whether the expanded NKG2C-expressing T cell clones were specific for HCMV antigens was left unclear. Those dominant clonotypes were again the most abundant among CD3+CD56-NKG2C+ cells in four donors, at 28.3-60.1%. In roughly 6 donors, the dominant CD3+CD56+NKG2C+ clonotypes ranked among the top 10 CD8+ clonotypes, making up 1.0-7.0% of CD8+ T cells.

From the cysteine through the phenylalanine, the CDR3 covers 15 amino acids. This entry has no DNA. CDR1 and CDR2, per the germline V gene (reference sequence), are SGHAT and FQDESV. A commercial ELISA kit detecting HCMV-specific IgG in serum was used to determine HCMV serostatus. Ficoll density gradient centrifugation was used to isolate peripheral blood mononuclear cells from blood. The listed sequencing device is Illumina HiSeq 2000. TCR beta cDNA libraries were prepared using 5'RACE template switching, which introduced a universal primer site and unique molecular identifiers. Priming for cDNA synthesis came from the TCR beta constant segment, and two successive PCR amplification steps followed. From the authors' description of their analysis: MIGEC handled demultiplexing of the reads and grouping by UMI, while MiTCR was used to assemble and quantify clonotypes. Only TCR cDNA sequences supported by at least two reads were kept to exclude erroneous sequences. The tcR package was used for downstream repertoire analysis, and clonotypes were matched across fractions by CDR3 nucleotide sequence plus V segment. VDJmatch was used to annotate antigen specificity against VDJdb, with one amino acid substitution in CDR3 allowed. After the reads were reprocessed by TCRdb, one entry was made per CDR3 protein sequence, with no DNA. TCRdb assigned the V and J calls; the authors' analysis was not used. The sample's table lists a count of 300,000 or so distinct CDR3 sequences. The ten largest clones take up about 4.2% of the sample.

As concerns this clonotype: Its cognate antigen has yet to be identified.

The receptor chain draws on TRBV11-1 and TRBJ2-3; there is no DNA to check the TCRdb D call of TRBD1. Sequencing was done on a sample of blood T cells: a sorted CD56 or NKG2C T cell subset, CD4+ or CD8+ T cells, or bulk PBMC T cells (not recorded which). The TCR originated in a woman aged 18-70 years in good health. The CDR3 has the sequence CASSKQGWSTDTQYF.